These 19 T cell receptor beta chains were all obtained from the same sample, sequenced in a study of blood T cell repertoires in COVID-19. Libraries were prepared by immunoSEQ multiplex PCR; TCRdb keeps only in-frame clonotypes and omits some of them. Of about 50,000 clones detected, 80% to 90% appear once; the ten largest clones hold around 5.7%. The sequencing input was peripheral blood. The receptors derive from a woman aged 80 or over with acute or convalescent COVID-19.

This clone was counted once. V and J are TRBV4-2 and TRBJ2-3; maybe TRBD2 (6 bases). The CDR3 totals 16 residues. CDR1 and CDR2 (germline): LGHNA, YNFKEQ. V was clipped by 0 bases and J by 2 bases, with 12 bases between them. The CDR3 loop is CASSQDMAGLTDTQYF. Here the CDR3 DNA reads TGTGCCAGCAGCCAAGATATGGCGGGACTCACAGATACGCAGTATTTT.

The sample holds a few counts of this clone. The rearrangement links TRBV19 to TRBJ1-1; D is ambiguous. CDR1 LNHDA and CDR2 SQIVND come from the germline V gene (reference sequence). V was trimmed by 8 bases and J by 1 base, leaving 5 bases between them. The CDR3 contains 11 residues. CDR3 in amino acids: CASGRNTEAFF. The CDR3 DNA reads as TGTGCCAGTGGGAGGAACACTGAAGCTTTCTTT. Based on the CDR3 plus reference TRBV19 and TRBJ1-1, the full variable domain is DGGITQSPKYLFRKEGQNVTLSCEQNLNHDAMYWYRQDPGQGLRLIYYSQIVNDFQKGDIAEGYSVSREKKESFPLTVTSAQKNPTAFYLCASGRNTEAFFGQGTRLTVV.

A few counts support this clone. Other DNA sequences of this sample code for an identical CDR3. J is TRBJ1-2 and V is TRBV6-1; D uncertain. The CDR3 loop spans 11 amino acids. Germline CDR1 is MNHNS and CDR2 is SASEGT. V dropped 3 bases and J dropped 8 bases, with 7 bases sitting between them. The DNA of the CDR3 is TGTGCCAGCAGTGAGAGTCTAGGCTACACCTTC. Translating gives CASSESLGYTF.

This chain joins TRBV29-1 and TRBJ1-2; 9 nucleotides line up with TRBD1. The germline V gene has CDR1 SQVTM and CDR2 ANQGSEA. V dropped 1 base and J dropped 6; count of bases not matched to a gene: 6. The CDR3 spans 14 residues. The CDR3 reads CSVEGRDRVNGYTF. Written as DNA, the CDR3 is TGCAGCGTTGAAGGAAGGGACAGGGTCAATGGCTACACCTTC.

For the CDR3, the DNA is TGTGCCATCAGTGACAGGGGGGATCAGCCCCAGCATTTT. It yields the protein CAISDRGDQPQHF. V gene TRBV10-3 combines with J gene TRBJ1-5; TRBD1 aligns across 7 bases. The germline V gene has CDR1 ENHRY and CDR2 SYGVKD. The trim removed 3 bases at V and 5 bases at J, leaving 1 base unmatched. The CDR3 spans 13 residues.

The chain employs TRBV19 and TRBJ2-3; possibly TRBD2 for D (6 bases). This CDR3 comprises 15 residues. Germline lookup yields CDR1 LNHDA and CDR2 SQIVND (reference sequence). Trimming pared 3 bases from V and 3 bases from J, leaving 13 bases between. The DNA of the CDR3 is TGTGCCAGTAGTATTGGGGGGTCCTTGACAGATACGCAGTATTTT. As protein: CASSIGGSLTDTQYF.

V usage is TRBV5-1 and J usage is TRBJ2-1; 9 nucleotides align to TRBD1. The CDR3 contains 15 residues. The V and J ends lost 0 bases and 4 bases, in that order; junction bases with no gene match: 2. Germline CDR1 and CDR2: SGHRS and YFSETQ. CDR3 in DNA: TGCGCCAGCAGCTTGGAGGGACAGGGATACAATGAGCAGTTCTTC. Encoded protein: CASSLEGQGYNEQFF.

V gene TRBV19 combines with J gene TRBJ2-7; the D gene is possibly TRBD1 (6 bases). Trimming removed 8 bases from V and 7 bases from J, with 21 bases in between. The CDR3 contains 14 residues. Germline values: CDR1 LNHDA, CDR2 SQIVND (reference sequence). CDR3 sequence reads: CASQTNRERGEQYF. The CDR3 DNA follows: TGTGCCAGTCAGACCAACAGGGAACGCGGGGAGCAGTACTTC.

The CDR3 nucleotides read TGCGCCAGCAGCTTCTCCGGGACAGGGGGCATATCTGGAAACACCATATATTTT. This gives the protein CASSFSGTGGISGNTIYF. The chain uses TRBV5-1 and TRBJ1-3, with 12 nucleotides matching TRBD1. This CDR3 spans 18 amino acids. Germline CDR1 and CDR2: SGHRS and YFSETQ. Trimming cost V 2 bases and J 1 base; bases outside gene matches: 7.

This chain uses TRBV5-1 with TRBJ1-1; 7 positions agree with TRBD1. J gave up 5 bases and V 0 bases, and 4 bases lay outside the gene matches. The CDR3 spans 14 residues. Germline loops: CDR1 SGHRS, CDR2 YFSETQ. CDR3: CASSLEGTATEAFF. In DNA form, the CDR3 reads TGCGCCAGCAGCTTGGAAGGGACAGCGACTGAAGCTTTCTTT. Full variable domain (missing parts from reference TRBV5-1 and TRBJ1-1): KAGVTQTPRYLIKTRGQQVTLSCSPISGHRSVSWYQQTPGQGLQFLFEYFSETQRNKGNFPGRFSGRQFSNSRSEMNVSTLELGDSALYLCASSLEGTATEAFFGQGTRLTVV.

The chain carries TRBV4-1 and TRBJ2-2; 7 nucleotides line up with TRBD2. CDR3 length: 17 amino acids. Germline assignment: CDR1 MGHRA and CDR2 YSYEKL. J was trimmed by 0 bases and V by 1 base; bases with no gene match: 5. The CDR3 DNA reads TGCGCCAGCAGCCAAGTCGGGCTAGCGGCGAACACCGGGGAGCTGTTTTTT. Translating gives CASSQVGLAANTGELFF.

This chain uses TRBV27 with TRBJ1-2, with D perhaps TRBD1 (5 bases). This CDR3 is built from 14 residues. Germline V CDR1 and CDR2: MNHEY, SMNVEV (reference sequence). Trimming left V 1 base short and J 6 bases short, with 12 bases between. CDR3 residues: CASSLFTGLNGYTF. Written as DNA, the CDR3 is TGTGCCAGCAGTTTATTTACAGGCCTTAATGGCTACACCTTC.

The chain recombines TRBV5-1 with TRBJ1-1, with D possibly matching TRBD1 (5 bases). The CDR3 spans 13 residues. V was clipped by 2 bases and J by 1 base, with 6 bases between them. Germline V lookup: CDR1 SGHRS, CDR2 YFSETQ. As DNA, the CDR3 is TGCGCCAGCAGCTTTCAGGGGAACACTGAAGCTTTCTTT. Amino acid sequence: CASSFQGNTEAFF.

The chain joins TRBV5-4 to TRBJ2-1, with 10 bases fitting TRBD2. The length of the CDR3 is 15 residues. CDR1 is SGHNT, CDR2 YYREEE, per germline (reference sequence). V was pared by 3 bases and J by 3 bases, with 3 bases of the junction left unmatched. CDR3 DNA sequence: TGTGCCAGCAGCTCAGGACTAGCGGACTACAATGAGCAGTTCTTC. This sequence encodes CASSSGLADYNEQFF.

The gene calls are TRBV6-6 and TRBJ2-1, with 11 bases identical to TRBD2. The CDR3 runs 17 residues. The V gene's germline CDR1 is MNHNY and CDR2 SVGAGI (reference sequence). V lost 5 bases and J lost 0; bases outside the gene matches: 6. CDR3 nucleotide sequence: TGTGCCAGCAGTCGAACTAGCGGGGGTCGCTCCTACAATGAGCAGTTCTTC. Translating gives CASSRTSGGRSYNEQFF.

V usage is TRBV19 and J usage is TRBJ2-3; 7 nucleotides match TRBD2. CDR1 LNHDA and CDR2 SQIVND come from the germline V gene (reference sequence). The J segment lost 1 base and the V segment lost 7 bases, leaving 5 bases of the junction unmatched. The length of the CDR3 is 14 residues. The CDR3 DNA reads as TGTGCCAGTAATTTGGGGGGGGGCACAGATACGCAGTATTTT. Translated: CASNLGGGTDTQYF.

The chain couples TRBV19 to TRBJ2-7; 7 bases fit TRBD1. The CDR3 runs 14 residues. Germline V lookup: CDR1 LNHDA, CDR2 SQIVND (reference sequence). V lost 5 bases to trimming and J lost 3 bases; unmatched junction nucleotides: 7. The DNA for the CDR3 is TGTGCCAGTAGTGAGACAGGGAAGGACTACGAGCAGTACTTC. Protein product: CASSETGKDYEQYF.

The rearrangement uses TRBV6-5 and TRBJ1-1; unclear D gene. The CDR3 extends over 13 amino acids. Germline V gives CDR1 MNHEY, CDR2 SVGAGI. Between the trimmed V and J ends, which lost 8 bases and 3 bases, there was a span of 13 bases. Written as DNA, the CDR3 is TGTGCCAGCGGCTTAATGAGGGACACTGAAGCTTTCTTT. Translating gives CASGLMRDTEAFF.

This chain links TRBV7-9 with TRBJ1-6; 8 positions match TRBD1. The CDR3 loop spans 15 amino acids. J gave up 10 bases and V 5 bases, and 10 bases lay outside the gene matches. Germline lookup yields CDR1 SEHNR and CDR2 FQNEAQ (reference sequence). The DNA of the CDR3 is TGTGCCAGCAGCCACCTCCAGGGGGCCAGGTCACCCCTCCACTTT. It specifies CASSHLQGARSPLHF.